What follows are 2 T cell receptor beta chains derived from one specimen sequenced in a study of radiotherapy plus CTLA-4 blockade in lung cancer. Only in-frame clones appear in the TCRdb table, and some are missing; sequencing was by immunoSEQ multiplex PCR. The sample yields 75,000 to 80,000 clones, around 86% seen once. Sequencing used peripheral blood, obtained from a patient treated with radiotherapy plus ipilimumab. The receptors derive from a human donor with non-small cell lung cancer who had stable disease on radiotherapy plus ipilimumab.

Comments on this clone: The same CDR3 arises from other DNA sequences in this sample as well. This rearrangement joins TRBV5-1 to TRBJ2-5, with D perhaps assigned TRBD1 or TRBD2 (5 bases each). The ends were cut back, 4 bases at V and 1 base at J, with 11 bases in the middle. The CDR3 loop spans 14 amino acids. CDR1 SGHRS and CDR2 YFSETQ come from the germline V gene. The CDR3 nucleotides are TGCGCCAGCAGCCCCGGGACGGCCCAAGAGACCCAGTACTTC. It specifies CASSPGTAQETQYF.

This clone appeared once. The chain is built from TRBV7-9 and TRBJ1-4, with TRBD1 matching 9 bases. Trimming took 5 bases from V and 3 from J; bases not matched to a gene: 4. The CDR3 runs to 15 residues. Germline values: CDR1 SEHNR, CDR2 FQNEAQ (reference sequence). CDR3 DNA: TGTGCCAGCAGCGGGAGACAGGGGGCTAATGAAAAACTGTTTTTT. Protein sequence: CASSGRQGANEKLFF.